This record covers a single TCR beta chain. Per the original data handling: How many nucleated cells were present was estimated from reference gene primer amplification. Repertoires were generated with immunoSEQ multiplex PCR, while TCRdb's copy carries only in-frame clones and drops some. The V and J calls and the clone size are those of that table, but D and trimming were determined from the DNA. The data hold approximately 230,000 clones, with about 86% observed a single time. The sample is drawn from a study of blood T cell repertoires in COVID-19. Study-wide context: Acute and convalescent COVID-19 specimens originated in the United States, Italy and Spain. The analysed material was cDNA or gDNA that came from T cells, B-cell-depleted T cells, or PBMCs.

The germline V gene has CDR1 GTSNPN and CDR2 SVGIG (reference sequence). The V and J ends lost 0 bases and 1 base respectively, with 12 bases between them. The CDR3 extends over 15 amino acids. Specimen: peripheral blood. The chain uses TRBV30 and TRBJ1-1; perhaps TRBD1 as D (5 bases). The TCR originated in an elderly man with acute or convalescent COVID-19. As DNA, the CDR3 is TGTGCCTGGAGTGTATGGGGCCCGTCGAACACTGAAGCTTTCTTT. Protein product: CAWSVWGPSNTEAFF.